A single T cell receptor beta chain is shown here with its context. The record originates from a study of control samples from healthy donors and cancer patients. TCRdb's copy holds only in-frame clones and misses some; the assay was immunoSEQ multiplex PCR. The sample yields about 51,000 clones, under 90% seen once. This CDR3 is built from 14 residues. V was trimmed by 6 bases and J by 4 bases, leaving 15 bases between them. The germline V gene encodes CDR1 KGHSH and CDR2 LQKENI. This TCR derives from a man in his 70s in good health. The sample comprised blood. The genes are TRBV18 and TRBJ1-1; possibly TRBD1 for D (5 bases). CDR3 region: CASSPYRFGTEAFF. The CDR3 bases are TGTGCCAGCTCCCCTTACAGGTTTGGCACTGAAGCTTTCTTT.